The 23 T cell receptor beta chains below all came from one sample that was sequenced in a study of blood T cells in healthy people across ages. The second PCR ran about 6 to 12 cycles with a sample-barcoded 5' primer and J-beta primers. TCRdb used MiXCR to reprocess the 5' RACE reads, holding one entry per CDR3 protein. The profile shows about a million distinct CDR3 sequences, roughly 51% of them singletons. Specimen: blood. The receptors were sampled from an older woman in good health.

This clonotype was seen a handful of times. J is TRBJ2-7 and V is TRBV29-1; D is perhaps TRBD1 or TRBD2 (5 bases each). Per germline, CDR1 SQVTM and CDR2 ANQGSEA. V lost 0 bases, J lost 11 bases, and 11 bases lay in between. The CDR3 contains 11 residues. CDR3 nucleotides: TGCAGCGTTGAAGAGGGACCGACGAAGTACTTC. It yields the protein CSVEEGPTKYF.

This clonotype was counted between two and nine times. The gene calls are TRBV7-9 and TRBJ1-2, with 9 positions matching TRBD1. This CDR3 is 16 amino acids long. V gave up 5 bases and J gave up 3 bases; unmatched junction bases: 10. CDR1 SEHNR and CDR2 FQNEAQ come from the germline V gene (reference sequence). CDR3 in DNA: TGTGCCAGCAGCGGATATTCGGGACAGGGACACTATGGCTACACCTTC. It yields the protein CASSGYSGQGHYGYTF.

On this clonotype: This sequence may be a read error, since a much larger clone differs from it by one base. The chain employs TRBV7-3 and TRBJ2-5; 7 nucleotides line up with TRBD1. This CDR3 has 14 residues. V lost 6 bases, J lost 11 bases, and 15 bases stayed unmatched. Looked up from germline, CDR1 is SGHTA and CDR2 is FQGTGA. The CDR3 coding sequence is TGTGCCAGCAGTCGGGACAGCCCTCACAATGAGCAGTACTTC. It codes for CASSRDSPHNEQYF.

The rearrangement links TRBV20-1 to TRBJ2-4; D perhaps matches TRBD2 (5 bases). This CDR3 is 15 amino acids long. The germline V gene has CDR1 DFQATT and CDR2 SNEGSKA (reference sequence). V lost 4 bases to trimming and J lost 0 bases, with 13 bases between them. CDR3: CSAKGVSLAKNIQYF. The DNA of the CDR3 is TGCAGTGCTAAGGGAGTTTCCTTAGCCAAAAACATTCAGTACTTC.

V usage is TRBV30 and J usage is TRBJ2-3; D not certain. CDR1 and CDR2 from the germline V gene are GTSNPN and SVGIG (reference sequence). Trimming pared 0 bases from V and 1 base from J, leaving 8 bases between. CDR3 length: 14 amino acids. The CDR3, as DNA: TGTGCCTGGAGTGTAGGTGGGGGCACAGATACGCAGTATTTT. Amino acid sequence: CAWSVGGGTDTQYF.

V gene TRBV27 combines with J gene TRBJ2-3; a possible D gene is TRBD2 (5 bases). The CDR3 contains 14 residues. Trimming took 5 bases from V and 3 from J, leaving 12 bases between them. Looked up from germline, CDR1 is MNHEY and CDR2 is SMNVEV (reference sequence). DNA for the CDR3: TGTGCCAGCAGTACTAATAGCGATACAGATACGCAGTATTTT. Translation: CASSTNSDTDTQYF.

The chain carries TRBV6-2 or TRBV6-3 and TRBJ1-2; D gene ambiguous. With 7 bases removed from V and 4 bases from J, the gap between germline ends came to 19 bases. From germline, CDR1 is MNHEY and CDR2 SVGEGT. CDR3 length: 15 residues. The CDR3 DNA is TGTGCCAGCACCCCTTTACAGACCAGATTCTATGGCTACACCTTC. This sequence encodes CASTPLQTRFYGYTF.

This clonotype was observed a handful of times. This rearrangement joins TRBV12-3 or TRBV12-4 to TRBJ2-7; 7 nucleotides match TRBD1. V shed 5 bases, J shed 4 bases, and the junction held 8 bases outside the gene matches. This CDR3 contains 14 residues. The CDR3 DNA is TGTGCCAGCAGTAGACAGGGTTTAAGTTACGAGCAGTACTTC. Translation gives CASSRQGLSYEQYF.

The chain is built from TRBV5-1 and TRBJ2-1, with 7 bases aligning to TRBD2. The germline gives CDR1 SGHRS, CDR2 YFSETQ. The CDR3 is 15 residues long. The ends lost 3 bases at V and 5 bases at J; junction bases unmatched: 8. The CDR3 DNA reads TGCGCCAGCAGCTCAGGTGGGAGGGGCAACAATGAGCAGTTCTTC. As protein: CASSSGGRGNNEQFF.

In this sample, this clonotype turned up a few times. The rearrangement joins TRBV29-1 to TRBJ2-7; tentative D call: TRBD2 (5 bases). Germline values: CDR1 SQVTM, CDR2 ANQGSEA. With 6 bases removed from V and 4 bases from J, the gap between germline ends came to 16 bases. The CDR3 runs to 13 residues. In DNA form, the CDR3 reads TGCAGCGTCACCACCTTGAGGGAATACGAGCAGTACTTC. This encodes CSVTTLREYEQYF.

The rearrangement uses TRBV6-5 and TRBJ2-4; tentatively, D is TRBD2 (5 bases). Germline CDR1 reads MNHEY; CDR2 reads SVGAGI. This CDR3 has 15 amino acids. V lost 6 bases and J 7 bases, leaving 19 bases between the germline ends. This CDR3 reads CASRPLRAASNIQYF. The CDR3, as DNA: TGTGCCAGCAGACCCTTGCGGGCAGCGTCGAACATTCAGTACTTC.

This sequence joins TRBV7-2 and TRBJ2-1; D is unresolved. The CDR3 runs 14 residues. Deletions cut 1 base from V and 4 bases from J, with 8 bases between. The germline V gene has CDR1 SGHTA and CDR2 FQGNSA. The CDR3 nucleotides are TGTGCCAGCAGCTTAGTCGCCCTTTACAATGAGCAGTTCTTC. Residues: CASSLVALYNEQFF.

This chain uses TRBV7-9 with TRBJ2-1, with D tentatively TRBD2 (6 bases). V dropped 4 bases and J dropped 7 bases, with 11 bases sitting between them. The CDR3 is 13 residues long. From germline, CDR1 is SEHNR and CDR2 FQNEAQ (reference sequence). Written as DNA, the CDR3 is TGTGCCAGCAGCTCGGGGACTTCGAATGAGCAGTTCTTC. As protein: CASSSGTSNEQFF.

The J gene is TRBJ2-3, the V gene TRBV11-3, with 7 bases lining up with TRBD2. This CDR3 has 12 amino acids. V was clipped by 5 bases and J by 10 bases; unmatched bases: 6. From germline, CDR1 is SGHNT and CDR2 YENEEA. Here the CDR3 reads CASSEAGGSQYF. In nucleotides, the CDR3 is TGTGCCAGCAGCGAAGCCGGGGGGTCGCAGTATTTT.

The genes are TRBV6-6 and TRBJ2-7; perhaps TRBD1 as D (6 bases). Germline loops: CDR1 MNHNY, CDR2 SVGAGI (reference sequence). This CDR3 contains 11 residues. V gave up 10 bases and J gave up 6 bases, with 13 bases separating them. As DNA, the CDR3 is TGTGCCACCAGGGGTTTGGGCGAGCAGTACTTC. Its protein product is CATRGLGEQYF.

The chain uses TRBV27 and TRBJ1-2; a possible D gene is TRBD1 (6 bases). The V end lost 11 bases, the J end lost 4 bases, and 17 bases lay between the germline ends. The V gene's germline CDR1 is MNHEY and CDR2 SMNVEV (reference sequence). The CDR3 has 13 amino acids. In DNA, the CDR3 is TGTGCCGTACGAGATCCAGGGGCCTATGGCTACACCTTC. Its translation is CAVRDPGAYGYTF.

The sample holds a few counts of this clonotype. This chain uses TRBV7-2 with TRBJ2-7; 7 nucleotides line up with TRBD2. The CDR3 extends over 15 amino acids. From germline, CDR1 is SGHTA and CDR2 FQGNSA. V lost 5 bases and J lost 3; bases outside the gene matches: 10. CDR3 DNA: TGTGCCAGCAGCACGCAGGCGGGAGTGATCTACGAGCAGTACTTC. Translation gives CASSTQAGVIYEQYF.

This chain's CDR3 is CASSPGRVLVGDTQYF. Here the CDR3 DNA reads TGTGCCAGCAGCCCGGGAAGGGTATTGGTAGGAGATACGCAGTATTTT. The rearrangement links TRBV12-3 or TRBV12-4 to TRBJ2-3; D is perhaps TRBD2 (5 bases). Trimming removed 6 bases at V and 5 bases at J, with 21 bases between. CDR3 length: 16 amino acids.

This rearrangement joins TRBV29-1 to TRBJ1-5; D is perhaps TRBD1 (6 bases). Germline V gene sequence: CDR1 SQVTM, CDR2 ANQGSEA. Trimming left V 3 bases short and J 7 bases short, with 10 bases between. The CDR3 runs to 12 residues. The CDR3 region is CSVEWGRQPQHF. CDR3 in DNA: TGCAGCGTTGAGTGGGGGCGGCAGCCCCAGCATTTT.

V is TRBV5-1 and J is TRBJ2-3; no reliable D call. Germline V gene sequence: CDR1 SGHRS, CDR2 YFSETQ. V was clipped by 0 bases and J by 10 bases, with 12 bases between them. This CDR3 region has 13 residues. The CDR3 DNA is TGCGCCAGCAGCTTGGATGTTAGGGAAGCGCAGTATTTT. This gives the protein CASSLDVREAQYF.

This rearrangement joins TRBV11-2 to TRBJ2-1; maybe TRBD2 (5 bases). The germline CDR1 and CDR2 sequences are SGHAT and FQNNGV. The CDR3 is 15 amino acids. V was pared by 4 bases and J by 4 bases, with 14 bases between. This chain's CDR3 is CASSWWSEGYNEQFF. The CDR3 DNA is TGTGCCAGCAGCTGGTGGAGTGAGGGATACAATGAGCAGTTCTTC. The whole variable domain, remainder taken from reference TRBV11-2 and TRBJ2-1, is EAGVAQSPRYKIIEKRQSVAFWCNPISGHATLYWYQQILGQGPKLLIQFQNNGVVDDSQLPKDRFSAERLKGVDSTLKIQPAKLEDSAVYLCASSWWSEGYNEQFFGPGTRLTVL.

The CDR3 here is CATSDLSGQGGDTQYF. DNA of the CDR3: TGTGCCACCAGTGATTTATCCGGACAGGGTGGAGATACGCAGTATTTT. V usage is TRBV24-1 and J usage is TRBJ2-3; 8 bases line up with TRBD1. The CDR3 has 16 amino acids. Trimming at V came to 1 base and at J to 5 bases, leaving 7 bases not matched to a gene. The V gene's germline CDR1 is KGHDR and CDR2 SFDVKD.

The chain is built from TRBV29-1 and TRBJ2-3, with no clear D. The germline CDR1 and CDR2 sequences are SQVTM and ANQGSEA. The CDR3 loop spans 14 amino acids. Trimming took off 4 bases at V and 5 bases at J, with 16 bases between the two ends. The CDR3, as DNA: TGCAGCGTTGGAGCACAGACCACACGAGATACGCAGTATTTT. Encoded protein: CSVGAQTTRDTQYF.